The sample holds many counts of the clone carrying this T cell receptor (beta chain). Its antigen is not known. The sample comes from a study of post-analysis software for immune sequencing data. Study overall: There were relapsing-remitting, secondary progressive and progressive-relapsing multiple sclerosis among the disease courses included.

Study results and limitations: Patients used several TRBV segments, including TRBV5-6, TRBV5-1 and TRBV20-1, more often than controls. Normalized Chao1 diversity in multiple sclerosis patients fell significantly below that of controls.

Germline CDR1 is LGHNT and CDR2 is FRNRAP. The length of the CDR3 is 12 residues. Deletions cut 3 bases from V and 15 bases from J, with 15 bases between. Libraries were made from TCR beta cDNA, and they carried unique molecular identifiers. When about 1 to 11 million T cells were used, they gave hundreds of thousands of cDNA molecules. TCRdb called the PCR reads again in MiXCR, with one record for every CDR3 protein. The profile shows around 180,000 distinct CDR3 sequences, approximately 31% of them singletons. The TCR was taken from a girl aged 10-17 years with multiple sclerosis. The gene calls are TRBV12-5 and TRBJ2-1; D is perhaps TRBD1 (5 bases). The sample consisted of blood. The CDR3 sequence is CASGFDLGARFF. DNA of the CDR3: TGTGCTAGTGGTTTCGACTTAGGGGCTCGGTTCTTC.